The rows below give T cell receptor beta chains drawn from one sample of a study of blood T cells in healthy people across ages. One entry per CDR3 protein results from TCRdb running MiXCR on the 5' RACE reads. The table records 1.5 million to 2 million distinct CDR3 sequences, 28% of them present only once. The sample was blood. The receptors were gathered from a woman aged 25-40 years in good health. CDR3s include the opening cysteine and the closing phenylalanine or tryptophan. D genes are given only for firm matches. Rows give clone size only sometimes, using once, few, many, or a class for an expanded clone.

V	J	D	size	CDR3	DNA
TRBV20-1	TRBJ2-1	TRBD1	few	CSARTTGGYNEQFF	TGCAGTGCTAGAACAACAGGGGGCTACAATGAGCAGTTCTTC
TRBV24-1	TRBJ2-1	TRBD2	few	CATSDRGTSGSLNEQFF	TGTGCCACCAGTGATAGAGGGACTAGCGGGAGTCTCAATGAGCAGTTCTTC
TRBV10-3	TRBJ2-6	TRBD1	-	CAIRGTGTGANVLTF	TGTGCCATCAGGGGGACAGGGACTGGGGCCAACGTCCTGACTTTC
TRBV20-1	TRBJ2-2	-	few	CSAASANTGELFF	TGCAGTGCTGCGTCAGCGAACACCGGGGAGCTGTTTTTT
TRBV20-1	TRBJ1-2	TRBD1	-	CSARDLPGGFDYGYTF	TGCAGTGCCAGAGATCTTCCAGGGGGGTTCGACTATGGCTACACCTTC
TRBV6-6	TRBJ2-1	-	-	CASSGPGAEQFF	TGTGCCAGCAGCGGGCCGGGGGCTGAGCAGTTCTTC
TRBV20-1	TRBJ2-1	TRBD2	-	CSARELKERGGREQFF	TGCAGTGCTAGAGAGCTTAAGGAGCGGGGGGGCCGCGAGCAGTTCTTC
TRBV7-2	TRBJ2-3	-	-	CASSLGRKDTQYF	TGTGCCAGCAGCTTAGGTCGAAAAGATACGCAGTATTTT
TRBV6-1	TRBJ2-3	TRBD2	-	CTSRARGATDTQYF	TGTACCAGCAGAGCGCGGGGGGCCACAGATACGCAGTATTTT
TRBV11-2	TRBJ2-3	TRBD2	few	CASSLGSGRGADTQYF	TGTGCCAGCAGCTTAGGGAGTGGACGGGGGGCAGATACGCAGTATTTT
TRBV12-3/TRBV12-4	TRBJ1-2	-	many	CASSPRAGYGYTF	TGTGCCAGCAGTCCCCGGGCTGGCTATGGCTACACCTTC
TRBV20-1	TRBJ2-7	-	many	CSATETGHEQYF	TGCAGTGCCACCGAGACCGGTCACGAGCAGTACTTC
TRBV10-1	TRBJ2-7	TRBD1	-	CASKLGTVGYEQYF	TGCGCCAGCAAGCTTGGGACAGTTGGCTACGAGCAGTACTTC
TRBV21-1	TRBJ2-6	-	-	CASREGGGSGANVLTF	TGTGCCAGCAGAGAAGGGGGAGGCTCTGGGGCCAACGTCCTGACTTTC
TRBV12-3/TRBV12-4	TRBJ1-2	-	-	CASSPERKGGGYTF	TGTGCCAGCAGCCCTGAAAGAAAAGGAGGTGGCTACACCTTC
TRBV14	TRBJ2-7	-	few	CASSRSWPYEQYF	TGTGCCAGCAGCCGTAGCTGGCCCTACGAGCAGTACTTC
TRBV13	TRBJ2-7	TRBD2	few	CASSPRRAGNEQYF	TGTGCCAGCAGCCCACGCAGAGCGGGAAATGAGCAGTACTTC
TRBV7-9	TRBJ2-7	TRBD2	few	CASSLSSGKIYEQYF	TGTGCCAGCAGCTTATCTAGCGGCAAGATATACGAGCAGTACTTC
TRBV7-2	TRBJ2-1	-	-	CASSFRVIGEQFF	TGTGCCAGCAGCTTTAGGGTCATCGGTGAGCAGTTCTTC
TRBV5-1	TRBJ2-1	TRBD2	-	CASSFTSGRSNEQFF	TGCGCCAGCAGCTTTACTAGCGGGAGATCCAATGAGCAGTTCTTC
TRBV5-5	TRBJ2-3	-	few	CASSFVRASTDTQYF	TGTGCCAGCAGCTTTGTACGTGCTAGCACAGATACGCAGTATTTT
TRBV20-1	TRBJ2-1	-	-	CSAGITGGGRGEQFF	TGCAGTGCCGGAATAACGGGGGGCGGACGGGGTGAGCAGTTCTTC
TRBV6-1	TRBJ2-5	-	few	CASTGGWVSEETQYF	TGTGCCAGCACCGGCGGCTGGGTCAGTGAAGAGACCCAGTACTTC
TRBV9	TRBJ2-7	-	many	CASSSATALSYEQYF	TGTGCCAGCAGCTCCGCGACCGCGTTGTCCTACGAGCAGTACTTC